In its sample, the clone carrying this TCR beta chain was seen once. The data are from a study of blood T cell repertoires in COVID-19. In the study overall: Acute and convalescent COVID-19 specimens originated in the United States, Italy and Spain. PBMCs, B-cell-depleted T cells, or T cells provided the cDNA or gDNA that made up the material.

The ends were cut back, 2 bases at V and 8 bases at J, with 13 bases in the middle. Germline V gene data show CDR1 as MDHEN and CDR2 as SYDVKM. This CDR3 spans 14 amino acids. Authors' methods: Amplification with reference gene primers provided the estimates of nucleated cell counts. The protocol was immunoSEQ multiplex PCR, while the TCRdb copy is restricted to in-frame clones and leaves out a portion. That table supplies the V and J calls and clone size; D and trimming were determined from the DNA. The table lists 25,000 to 30,000 clones, 85% to 90% of them singletons. The sequencing sample was made of peripheral blood. This chain joins TRBV28 and TRBJ2-1; D might be TRBD2 (6 bases). The receptor was isolated from a human donor in a cohort sampled during active COVID-19. The CDR3 sequence is CASSLGGSKDEQFF. CDR3 sequence (DNA): TGTGCCAGCAGTTTAGGAGGGAGCAAGGATGAGCAGTTCTTC.